This T cell receptor beta chain was sequenced during a study of identical twins. TCRdb passed the 5' RACE reads through MiXCR, listing each CDR3 protein once. Among about 810,000 distinct CDR3 sequences listed, around an eighth were seen once. V was pared by 7 bases and J by 6 bases, with 13 bases between. This CDR3 has 12 residues. This clonotype was counted only a few times. This sample was also put to use in a study of yellow fever vaccine responses in identical twins.

The gene calls are TRBV12-3 or TRBV12-4 and TRBJ2-7; D is uncertain. The sequence came from a woman younger than 30 in good health. Sequenced sample: PBMCs. The CDR3 DNA sequence: TGTGCCAGCACTCAAGGCGGCATCGAGCAGTACTTC. It is translated as CASTQGGIEQYF.